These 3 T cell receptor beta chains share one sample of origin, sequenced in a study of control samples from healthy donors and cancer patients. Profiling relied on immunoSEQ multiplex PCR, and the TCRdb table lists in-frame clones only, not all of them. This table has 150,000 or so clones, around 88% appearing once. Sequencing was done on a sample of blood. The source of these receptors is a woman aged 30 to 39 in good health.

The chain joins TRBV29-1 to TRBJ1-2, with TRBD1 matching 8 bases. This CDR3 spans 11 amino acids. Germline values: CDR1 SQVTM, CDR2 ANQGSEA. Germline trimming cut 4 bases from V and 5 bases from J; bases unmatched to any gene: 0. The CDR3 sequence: CSVGDRYGYTF. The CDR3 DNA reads TGCAGCGTTGGGGACAGGTATGGCTACACCTTC.

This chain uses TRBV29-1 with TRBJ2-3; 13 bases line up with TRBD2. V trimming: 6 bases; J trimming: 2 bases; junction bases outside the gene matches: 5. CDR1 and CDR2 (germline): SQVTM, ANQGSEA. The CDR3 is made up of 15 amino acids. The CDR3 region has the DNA TGCAGCGTAATACTAGCGGGGGGGTACACAGATACGCAGTATTTT. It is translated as CSVILAGGYTDTQYF.

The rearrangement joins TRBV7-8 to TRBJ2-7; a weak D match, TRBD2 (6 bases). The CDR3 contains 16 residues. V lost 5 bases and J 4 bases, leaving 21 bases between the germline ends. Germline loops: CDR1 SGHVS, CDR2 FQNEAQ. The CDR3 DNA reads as TGTGCCAGCAGCCGAGGGTGGGAGGCCCCCTTTTACGAGCAGTACTTC. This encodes CASSRGWEAPFYEQYF.